Each of the 13 T cell receptor beta chains below was sequenced from the same sample in a study of blood T cell repertoires in COVID-19. The assay was immunoSEQ multiplex PCR, and TCRdb's table has in-frame clones only and misses some. Of more than 200,000 clones listed, 65% to 85% were seen once; the top ten hold around 8%. The sample taken for sequencing was peripheral blood. Receptor source: a woman aged 80 or over with acute or convalescent COVID-19.

This rearrangement joins TRBV6-5 to TRBJ1-5; 7 bases fit TRBD1. V was pared by 8 bases and J by 5 bases, with 12 bases of the junction left unmatched. Germline CDR1 MNHEY, CDR2 SVGAGI. CDR3 size: 15 residues. CDR3: CASLNDRDSYQPQHF. CDR3 DNA sequence: TGTGCCAGCTTAAACGACAGGGACTCCTATCAGCCCCAGCATTTT.

The chain has TRBV5-4 and TRBJ1-3; no reliable D call. V was trimmed by 4 bases and J by 2 bases, leaving 7 bases between them. This CDR3 is 13 amino acids long. Germline V gene data show CDR1 as SGHNT and CDR2 as YYREEE (reference sequence). CDR3: CASSPYTGNTIYF. CDR3 nucleotide sequence: TGTGCCAGCAGCCCGTACACTGGAAACACCATATATTTT.

The sample holds a few counts of this clone. The rearrangement links TRBV7-9 to TRBJ2-5, with 9 bases aligning to TRBD1. Germline loops: CDR1 SEHNR, CDR2 FQNEAQ (reference sequence). The CDR3 is made up of 14 amino acids. V lost 6 bases, J lost 3 bases, and 5 bases stayed unmatched. The CDR3 loop reads CASRRTGEKETQYF. The CDR3, as DNA: TGTGCCAGCAGACGGACAGGGGAGAAAGAGACCCAGTACTTC.

J is TRBJ1-2 and V is TRBV7-2; D may be TRBD1 (5 bases). V was pared by 0 bases and J by 4 bases, with 6 bases between. The germline V gene encodes CDR1 SGHTA and CDR2 FQGNSA. CDR3 length: 13 amino acids. The CDR3 is CASSLAGVYGYTF. As DNA, the CDR3 is TGTGCCAGCAGCTTAGCAGGGGTCTATGGCTACACCTTC.

The chain carries TRBV28 and TRBJ1-5, with D unresolved. The V end was cut by 2 bases, the J end by 2 bases, with 7 bases between. In germline, CDR1 is MDHEN, CDR2 SYDVKM. The CDR3 has 14 residues. CDR3 DNA: TGTGCCAGCAGTTTAGGCGAGGGCAATCAGCCCCAGCATTTT. Amino acid sequence: CASSLGEGNQPQHF.

The J gene is TRBJ1-4, the V gene TRBV7-9; 8 bases fit TRBD1. The CDR3 sequence is 15 residues long. V shed 4 bases, J shed 2 bases, and the junction held 3 bases outside the gene matches. The germline V gene encodes CDR1 SEHNR and CDR2 FQNEAQ (reference sequence). The CDR3 spells CASSYGQGTNEKLFF. Written as DNA, the CDR3 is TGTGCCAGCAGCTACGGACAGGGCACTAATGAAAAACTGTTTTTT.

CDR3 sequence reads: CASSQDLLPGEQYF. For the CDR3, the DNA is TGTGCCAGCAGCCAAGACTTACTCCCCGGGGAGCAGTACTTC. The V gene is TRBV3-1 (or the pseudogene TRBV3-2), the J gene TRBJ2-7, with D unclear. Between the trimmed V and J ends, which lost 0 bases and 7 bases, there was a span of 13 bases. Looked up from germline, CDR1 is LGHDT and CDR2 is YNNKEL (reference sequence). The CDR3 has 14 amino acids.

The chain is built from TRBV28 and TRBJ1-1; TRBD1 matches at 7 bases. The germline V gene has CDR1 MDHEN and CDR2 SYDVKM. J lost 2 bases, V lost 8 bases, and 8 bases had no gene match. This CDR3 comprises 14 residues. CDR3 in amino acids: CASAKTGINTEAFF. The CDR3 DNA sequence: TGTGCCAGCGCCAAGACAGGGATAAACACTGAAGCTTTCTTT.

The count of this clone is one. The chain joins TRBV28 to TRBJ2-6; D is ambiguous. Germline lookup yields CDR1 MDHEN and CDR2 SYDVKM. Trimming removed 5 bases from V and 1 base from J, with 6 bases in between. CDR3 length equals 14 residues. The CDR3 spells CASSASSGANVLTF. The CDR3 nucleotides are TGTGCCAGCAGTGCGTCATCTGGGGCCAACGTCCTGACTTTC.

The chain couples TRBV12-3 or TRBV12-4 to TRBJ2-5; no clear D gene. The CDR3 is made up of 13 amino acids. V was clipped by 3 bases and J by 0 bases, with 5 bases between them. The CDR3 region has the DNA TGTGCCAGCAGTTTGAGGCACCAAGAGACCCAGTACTTC. Translation gives CASSLRHQETQYF.

The chain combines TRBV20-1 with TRBJ2-3; D is uncertain. The CDR3 has 11 amino acids. CDR1 DFQATT and CDR2 SNEGSKA come from the germline V gene (reference sequence). V lost 6 bases to trimming and J lost 5 bases, with 9 bases between them. The CDR3 DNA reads as TGCAGTGCCACGAACAGAGATACGCAGTATTTT. Translated: CSATNRDTQYF.

CDR3 amino acids: CASSLRLGDENTEAFF. The DNA of the CDR3 is TGTGCCAGCAGCTTGCGTCTCGGGGATGAGAACACTGAAGCTTTCTTT. The chain recombines TRBV11-3 with TRBJ1-1; D remains ambiguous. Trimming cost V 3 bases and J 1 base, with 15 bases left between them. This CDR3 has 16 amino acids. CDR1 is SGHNT, CDR2 YENEEA, per germline.

This rearrangement joins TRBV6-6 to TRBJ1-2, with TRBD1 matching over 9 bases. The trim removed 7 bases at V and 9 bases at J, leaving 6 bases unmatched. The germline CDR1 and CDR2 sequences are MNHNY and SVGAGI (reference sequence). CDR3 length: 12 residues. The CDR3 DNA reads TGTGCCAGCACGGGGACAGGGTTTAGCTACACCTTC. This translates into CASTGTGFSYTF.